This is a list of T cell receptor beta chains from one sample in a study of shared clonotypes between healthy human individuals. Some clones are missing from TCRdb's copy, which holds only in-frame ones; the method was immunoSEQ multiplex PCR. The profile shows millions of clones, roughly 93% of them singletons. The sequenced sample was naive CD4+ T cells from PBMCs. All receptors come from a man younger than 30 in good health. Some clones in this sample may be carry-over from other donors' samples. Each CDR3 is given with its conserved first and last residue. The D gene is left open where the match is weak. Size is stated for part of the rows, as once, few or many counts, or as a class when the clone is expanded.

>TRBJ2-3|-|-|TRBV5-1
TGCGCCAGCAGCTTGGACTCTCTAGCCCCCTGGATGGATACGCAGTATTTT
CASSLDSLAPWMDTQYF
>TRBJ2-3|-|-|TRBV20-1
TGCGCGGTCTCGAGCACAGATACGCAGTATTTT
CAVSSTDTQYF
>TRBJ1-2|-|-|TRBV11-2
TGTGCCAGCAGCCCCGGCGGGGTGTATGGCTACACCTTC
CASSPGGVYGYTF
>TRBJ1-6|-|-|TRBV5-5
TGTGCCAGCAGGCCAATTCTTAATTCACCCCTCCACTTT
CASRPILNSPLHF
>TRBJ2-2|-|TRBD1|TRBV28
TGTGCCAGCAGTTTATCCAGTCCCGGGACAGGGTCCGGGCTGTTTTTT
CASSLSSPGTGSGLFF
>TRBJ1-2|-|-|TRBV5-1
TGCGCCAGCAGCTTGGTCCCAAACACTAACTATGGCTACACCTTC
CASSLVPNTNYGYTF
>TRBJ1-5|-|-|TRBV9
TGTGCCAGCAGCGCTGACACGAATCAGCCCCAGCATTTT
CASSADTNQPQHF
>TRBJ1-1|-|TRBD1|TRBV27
TGTGCCAGCAGTTTCCGGGACAGGGGGCAGGCTTTCTTT
CASSFRDRGQAFF
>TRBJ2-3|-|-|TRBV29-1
TGCAGCGTTGTCTTTTTAAGTTCGGGGGATACGCAGTATTTT
CSVVFLSSGDTQYF
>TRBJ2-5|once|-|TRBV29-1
TGCAGCGTCGGGTCCAAATACCAAGAGACCCAGTACTTC
CSVGSKYQETQYF
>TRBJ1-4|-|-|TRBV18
TGTGCCAGCTCACCCAAACAGGTCCCAACTAATGAAAAACTGTTTTTT
CASSPKQVPTNEKLFF
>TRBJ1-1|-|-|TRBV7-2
TGTGCCAGCAGCTTAGATGGGGAGGTGACTGAAGCTTTCTTT
CASSLDGEVTEAFF
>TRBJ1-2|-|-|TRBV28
TGTGCCAGCAGTTTGTCCGGGACGGCATATGGCTACACCTTC
CASSLSGTAYGYTF
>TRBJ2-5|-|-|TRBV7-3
TGTGCCAGCAGCACTAACCGGCAAGAGACCCAGTACTTC
CASSTNRQETQYF
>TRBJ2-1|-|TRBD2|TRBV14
TGTGCCAGCAGCCCTGGACTAGCGGGAGGGAATGAGCAGTTCTTC
CASSPGLAGGNEQFF
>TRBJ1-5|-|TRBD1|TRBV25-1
TGTGCCAGCAGTACGCACAGGGGTTGCAATCAGCCCCAGCATTTT
CASSTHRGCNQPQHF
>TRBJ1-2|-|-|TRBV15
TGTGCCACCAGCAGAGATCGATACAGTAACTATGGCTACACCTTC
CATSRDRYSNYGYTF
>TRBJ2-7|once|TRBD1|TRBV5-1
TGCGCCAGCAGCTTAAAGGCAGGGGGCGCATCCTACGAGCAGTACTTC
CASSLKAGGASYEQYF
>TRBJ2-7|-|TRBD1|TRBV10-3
TGTGCCATCAGTGTAGAAGGACAGATCAGGGGGAACTACGAGCAGTACTTC
CAISVEGQIRGNYEQYF
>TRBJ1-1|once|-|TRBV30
TGTGCCTGGAGTCGACGGCTTGGCCAGAACACTGAAGCTTTCTTT
CAWSRRLGQNTEAFF
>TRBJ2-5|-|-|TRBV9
TGTGCCAGCAGCGGCGCAGGGGAGGACCAGTACTTC
CASSGAGEDQYF
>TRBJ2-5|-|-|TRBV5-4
TGTGCCAGCAGCTTGATCGCGGTCCAAGAGACCCAGTACTTC
CASSLIAVQETQYF
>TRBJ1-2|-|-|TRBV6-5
TGTGCCAGCAGTTACGGGGGGCGCGGAGGCTACACCTTC
CASSYGGRGGYTF
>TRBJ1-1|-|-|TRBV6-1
TGTGCCAGCAGTTTAAACAGGGTAACTGAAGCTTTCTTT
CASSLNRVTEAFF
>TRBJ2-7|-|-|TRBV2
TGTGCCAGCAGTCTTCGGCCCAGAGAAGGCGAGCAGTACTTC
CASSLRPREGEQYF
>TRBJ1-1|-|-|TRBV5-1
TGCGCCAGCAGCTTGATGCAAAACACTGAAGCTTTCTTT
CASSLMQNTEAFF
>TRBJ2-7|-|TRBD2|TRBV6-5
TGTGCCAGCAGTTTCTCTAGCGGAAGCTACGAGCAGTACTTC
CASSFSSGSYEQYF
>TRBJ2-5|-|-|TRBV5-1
TGCGCCAGCAGCTTCTTGGAGACCCAGTACTTC
CASSFLETQYF
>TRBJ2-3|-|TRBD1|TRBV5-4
TGTGCCAGCAGCCCCGGACAGGTAACGCAGTATTTT
CASSPGQVTQYF
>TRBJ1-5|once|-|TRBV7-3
TGTGCCAGCAGCTCCCTCAGGGACCAGCCCCAGCATTTT
CASSSLRDQPQHF
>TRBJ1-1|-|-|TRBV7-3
TGTGCCAGCAGCCCAGGTCCCAGGGATCACACTGAAGCTTTCTTT
CASSPGPRDHTEAFF
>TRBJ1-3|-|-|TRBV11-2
TGTGCCAGCAGCTTAGTGATATCTGGAAACACCATATATTTT
CASSLVISGNTIYF
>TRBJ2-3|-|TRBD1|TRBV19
TGTGCCAGTAGTACAACGTCATCGGGACAGGGGGCGAGAGATACGCAGTATTTT
CASSTTSSGQGARDTQYF
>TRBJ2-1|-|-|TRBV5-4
TGTGCCAGCAGCACGAGGGACTTAAAGCAGTTCTTC
CASSTRDLKQFF
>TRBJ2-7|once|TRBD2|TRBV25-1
TGTGCCAGCAGAGGGACTAGCGGGAGAGACGAGCAGTACTTC
CASRGTSGRDEQYF
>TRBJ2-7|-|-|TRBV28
TGTGCCAGCAGCACCGGGACGGTATCCTACGAGCAGTACTTC
CASSTGTVSYEQYF
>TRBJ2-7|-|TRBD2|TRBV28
TGTGCCAGCCGACTAGCGGGAGGCAACGAGCAGTACTTC
CASRLAGGNEQYF